This T cell receptor beta chain originates from a study of T cells after yellow fever vaccination. Study outcomes and limitations: Detected again after the booster were most primary-vaccination clones, at 96% CD4 and roughly 88% CD8.

Concerning this clonotype itself: Its matching antigen is unknown.

V was pared by 3 bases and J by 3 bases, with 4 bases of the junction left unmatched. The CDR3 is made up of 13 amino acids. Germline CDR1 is DFQATT and CDR2 is SNEGSKA (reference sequence). TCRdb recomputed calls from the 5' RACE reads with MiXCR, one row per CDR3 protein. The sample comprises some 200,000 distinct CDR3 sequences, around 3.1% of which are singletons, and approximately 3.5% rests with the top ten. The source was CD4+ T cells sorted from PBMCs, collected 10 days after the yellow fever booster vaccination. This receptor was obtained from a man between 18 and 29 years old who received the YFV17D yellow fever vaccine. The V and J genes are TRBV20-1 and TRBJ2-5; TRBD2 matches at 7 bases. CDR3 sequence reads: CSARLTSEETQYF. The CDR3 DNA reads as TGCAGTGCTAGGTTAACTAGCGAAGAGACCCAGTACTTC.